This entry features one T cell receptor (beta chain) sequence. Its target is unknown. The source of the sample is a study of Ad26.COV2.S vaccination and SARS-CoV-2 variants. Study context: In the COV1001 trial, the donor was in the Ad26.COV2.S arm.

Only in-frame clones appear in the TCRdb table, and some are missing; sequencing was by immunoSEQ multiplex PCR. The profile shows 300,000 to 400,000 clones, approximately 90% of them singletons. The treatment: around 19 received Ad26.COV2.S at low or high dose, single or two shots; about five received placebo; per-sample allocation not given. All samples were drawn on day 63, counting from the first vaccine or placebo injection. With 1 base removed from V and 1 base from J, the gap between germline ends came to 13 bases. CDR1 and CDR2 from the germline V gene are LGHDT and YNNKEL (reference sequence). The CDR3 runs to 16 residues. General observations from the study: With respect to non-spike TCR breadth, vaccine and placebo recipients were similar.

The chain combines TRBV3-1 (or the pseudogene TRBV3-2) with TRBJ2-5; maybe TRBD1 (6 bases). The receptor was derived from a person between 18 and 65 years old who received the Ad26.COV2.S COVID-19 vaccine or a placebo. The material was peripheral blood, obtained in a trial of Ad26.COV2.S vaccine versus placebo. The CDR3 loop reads CASSQGYGGGQETQYF. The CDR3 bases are TGTGCCAGCAGCCAAGGGTATGGGGGCGGCCAAGAGACCCAGTACTTC.